The clone carrying this T cell receptor beta chain was picked up many times. One entry per CDR3 protein, called by TCRdb with MiXCR from the 5' RACE reads. The table records approximately 69,000 distinct CDR3 sequences, about 6% of them present only once. The sample is drawn from a study of T cells after yellow fever vaccination. V shed 3 bases and J shed 10 bases, with 14 bases lying between them. This CDR3 spans 13 amino acids. Germline CDR1 is SGHTS and CDR2 is YDEGEE. The clonotype originates from a man younger than 30 who received the YFV17D yellow fever vaccine. The source material was CD4+ T cells sorted from PBMCs, sampled less than 16 days after the first yellow fever vaccination. The gene calls are TRBV5-8 and TRBJ2-1; a weak D match, TRBD2 (6 bases). The CDR3: CASSSQTRGEQFF. The CDR3 DNA sequence: TGTGCCAGCAGCTCTCAGACCCGGGGGGAGCAGTTCTTC.